This TCR beta chain appears in the sequencing data of a study of T-cell memory formation after mild COVID-19. This clonotype was observed a handful of times. V lost 3 bases to trimming and J lost 10 bases; unmatched junction nucleotides: 3. CDR3 size: 12 residues. The V gene's germline CDR1 is SGHAT and CDR2 FQNNGV. cDNA libraries for TCR alpha and TCR beta, carrying sample barcodes and UMIs, came from 5'RACE with constant-segment primers. TCRdb re-analysed the 5' RACE reads in MiXCR, keeping a single row per CDR3 protein. The repertoire includes hundreds of thousands of distinct CDR3 sequences, roughly 18% of them detected once, and roughly a fifth sits in the top ten.

The chain recombines TRBV11-2 with TRBJ2-3, with 8 bases matching TRBD2. The TCR sequence derives from a man between 18 and 35 years old who had mild COVID-19 (a few samples of this study predate the infection). Cell type and time point are not known. Sequencing was done on a sample of PBMCs or a T cell subset sorted from them (not recorded which). For the CDR3, the DNA is TGTGCCAGCAGCTTCGGACTAGCTCCGCAGTATTTT. It specifies CASSFGLAPQYF.